The 20 T cell receptor beta chains in this list originate from one sample, sequenced in a study of response to subunit inactivated influenza vaccine. Each CDR3 protein gets one entry after TCRdb re-called the RT-PCR reads with MiXCR. The table has about 480,000 distinct CDR3 sequences, under 15% seen once. This material consisted of PBMCs from blood, taken roughly 47 days after vaccination. The receptors derive from a man aged 45 to 65 who received an inactivated influenza vaccine.

This clonotype was counted between two and nine times. J is TRBJ1-2 and V is TRBV3-1; a possible D gene is TRBD1 (5 bases). Deletions cut 1 base from V and 4 bases from J, with 13 bases between. The CDR3 spans 15 residues. Germline-derived CDR1 and CDR2 are LGHDT and YNNKEL (reference sequence). The CDR3 DNA reads as TGTGCCAGCAGCCAAGTCGAAGGGGTGGTCTATGGCTACACCTTC. Its translation: CASSQVEGVVYGYTF.

The rearrangement joins TRBV5-1 to TRBJ2-5, with no clear D. The V gene lost 1 base and the J gene lost 1 base, with 14 bases spanning the gap. The CDR3 loop spans 16 amino acids. CDR1 is SGHRS, CDR2 YFSETQ, per germline. Here the CDR3 reads CASSLSLGRTQETQYF. Written as DNA, the CDR3 is TGCGCCAGCAGCTTGTCCCTCGGCAGGACCCAAGAGACCCAGTACTTC.

This sequence joins TRBV28 and TRBJ2-5; 7 bases match TRBD1. From germline, CDR1 is MDHEN and CDR2 SYDVKM. The CDR3 covers 15 residues. V shed 6 bases, J shed 4 bases, and the junction held 11 bases outside the gene matches. The CDR3 protein is CASSPPRQGAETQYF. DNA for the CDR3: TGTGCCAGCAGCCCCCCCCGACAGGGTGCAGAGACCCAGTACTTC.

As concerns this clonotype: Germline is not matched at one junction end, which may reflect a read error. The CDR3 DNA reads as TGTGCCTGGAGAACGGCAGCGAAGATCGCCTTC. Amino acids: CAWRTAAKIAF. V is TRBV30 and J is TRBJ1-2; D is unresolved. This CDR3 is 11 amino acids long. CDR1 and CDR2 from the germline V gene are GTSNPN and SVGIG (reference sequence).

This clonotype was observed a handful of times. The rearrangement joins TRBV20-1 to TRBJ2-1, with TRBD2 identical over 9 bases. This CDR3 region has 16 residues. Germline V gene lookup returns CDR1 DFQATT and CDR2 SNEGSKA (reference sequence). V dropped 2 bases and J dropped 0; count of bases not matched to a gene: 5. CDR3: CSARISGGSSYNEQFF. The CDR3 bases are TGCAGTGCTAGAATTAGCGGGGGAAGCTCCTACAATGAGCAGTTCTTC.

This clonotype was counted between two and nine times. CDR3 coding DNA: TGTGCCAGCAGTTTGTCGTCTAGCCGGAGCACAGATACGCAGTATTTT. This sequence encodes CASSLSSSRSTDTQYF. This rearrangement joins TRBV12-3 or TRBV12-4 to TRBJ2-3; D might be TRBD2 (5 bases). The CDR3 covers 16 residues. Trimming shortened V by 3 bases and J by 0 bases, and 13 bases separated the two germline ends.

This clonotype was observed at least ten times. This sequence joins TRBV29-1 and TRBJ2-7; tentatively, D is TRBD1 or TRBD2 (5 bases each). Looked up from germline, CDR1 is SQVTM and CDR2 is ANQGSEA. CDR3 length: 13 residues. V was trimmed by 6 bases and J by 0 bases, leaving 12 bases between them. CDR3 residues: CSVGDVFSYEQYF. The CDR3, as DNA: TGCAGCGTCGGGGACGTTTTCTCCTACGAGCAGTACTTC.

A few counts support this clonotype. This sequence joins TRBV28 and TRBJ2-3, with TRBD2 as a possible D gene (7 bases). The CDR3 runs to 14 residues. Germline CDR1 and CDR2: MDHEN and SYDVKM. V lost 3 bases and J lost 4, with 11 bases in between. The CDR3 DNA reads TGTGCCAGCAGTTTGGGGGGGGCGGCAGATACGCAGTATTTT. It yields the protein CASSLGGAADTQYF.

This clonotype was detected a few times. The chain carries TRBV6-2 or TRBV6-3 and TRBJ2-5; D gene uncertain. The CDR3 covers 13 residues. Germline values: CDR1 MNHEY, CDR2 SVGEGT. Trimming cost V 8 bases and J 5 bases, with 15 bases left between them. CDR3 DNA: TGTGCCAGCGGACCTCTCGGCCTTGAGACCCAGTACTTC. Its translation: CASGPLGLETQYF.

The sample holds a few counts of this clonotype. The gene calls are TRBV10-2 and TRBJ1-6; D is undetermined. Trimming pared 4 bases from V and 6 bases from J, leaving 7 bases between. Germline assignment: CDR1 WSHSY and CDR2 SAAADI. The CDR3 runs to 13 residues. DNA of the CDR3: TGCGCCAGCAGTGCCAGGAGTAATTCACCCCTCCACTTT. It yields the protein CASSARSNSPLHF.

This clonotype was observed many times. The gene calls are TRBV5-1 and TRBJ2-5, with D unclear. The CDR3 contains 14 residues. CDR1 is SGHRS, CDR2 YFSETQ, per germline. V was pared by 2 bases and J by 2 bases, with 10 bases between. The CDR3 here is CASSFVAFQETQYF. The CDR3 coding sequence is TGCGCCAGCAGCTTCGTTGCCTTTCAAGAGACCCAGTACTTC.

This chain uses TRBV6-5 with TRBJ2-5, with 7 positions matching TRBD1. This CDR3 comprises 14 residues. The V and J ends lost 2 bases and 5 bases, in that order; junction bases with no gene match: 5. Per germline, CDR1 MNHEY and CDR2 SVGAGI. CDR3 loop: CASSYRGRWETQYF. CDR3 DNA: TGTGCCAGCAGTTACAGGGGGCGCTGGGAGACCCAGTACTTC.

The chain has TRBV28 and TRBJ2-3; 14 bases map to TRBD2. The CDR3 is 16 residues long. Germline CDR1 is MDHEN and CDR2 is SYDVKM. With V trimmed by 10 bases and J by 10 bases, 16 bases remained unmatched. Written as DNA, the CDR3 is TGTGCCAACATCTCTGTCGGACTAGCGGGAGGAGAGTCGCAGTATTTT. It translates to CANISVGLAGGESQYF.

This clonotype was picked up many times. The rearrangement joins TRBV7-8 to TRBJ1-2; no definite D call. Germline V gene sequence: CDR1 SGHVS, CDR2 FQNEAQ. The CDR3 contains 15 residues. Trimming shortened V by 6 bases and J by 4 bases, and 18 bases separated the two germline ends. CDR3 loop: CASSNPERGVYGYTF. CDR3 DNA sequence: TGTGCCAGCAGTAACCCGGAGAGAGGTGTCTATGGCTACACCTTC.

This clonotype came up a few times. The chain combines TRBV7-8 with TRBJ2-7; 8 nucleotides match TRBD1. The CDR3 covers 16 residues. V lost 2 bases to trimming and J lost 3 bases; unmatched junction nucleotides: 9. CDR1 is SGHVS and CDR2 is FQNEAQ in the germline V gene. The CDR3 region has the DNA TGTGCCAGCAGCTTAATGTTTGGGACAGGATACTACGAGCAGTACTTC. Its translation is CASSLMFGTGYYEQYF.

In this sample, this clonotype turned up a few times. The J gene is TRBJ1-2, the V gene TRBV29-1, with 9 bases lining up with TRBD1. The V gene end was trimmed by 0 bases and the J gene end by 3 bases; junction bases not matched to a gene: 11. Looked up from germline, CDR1 is SQVTM and CDR2 is ANQGSEA. This CDR3 comprises 17 residues. The CDR3 loop reads CSVEDLDRGFFYYGYTF. Written as DNA, the CDR3 is TGCAGCGTTGAAGATCTGGACAGGGGATTCTTCTACTATGGCTACACCTTC.

This clonotype was seen only a few times. The chain employs TRBV20-1 and TRBJ2-3; a weak D match, TRBD2 (6 bases). Germline V gene lookup returns CDR1 DFQATT and CDR2 SNEGSKA (reference sequence). V was trimmed by 6 bases and J by 5 bases, leaving 21 bases between them. The CDR3 is made up of 15 amino acids. DNA for the CDR3: TGCAGTGCGAGACCTCCAGGTATGGGAGGAGATACGCAGTATTTT. This translates into CSARPPGMGGDTQYF.

The sample holds one count of this clonotype. The chain links TRBV29-1 to TRBJ1-1; 7 bases agree with TRBD1. The CDR3 runs to 12 residues. From germline, CDR1 is SQVTM and CDR2 ANQGSEA. The trim removed 6 bases at V and 6 bases at J, leaving 7 bases unmatched. CDR3 region: CSVGRGQAEAFF. CDR3 nucleotides: TGCAGCGTCGGAAGGGGGCAGGCTGAAGCTTTCTTT.

V gene TRBV5-5 combines with J gene TRBJ1-2; 9 positions agree with TRBD1. The CDR3 is 15 residues long. V shed 5 bases and J 2 bases; nucleotides not matched to a gene: 7. Germline lookup yields CDR1 SGHKS and CDR2 YYEKEE (reference sequence). The CDR3 region is CASRPFDRGNYGYTF. CDR3 nucleotides: TGTGCCAGCAGACCCTTCGACAGGGGGAACTATGGCTACACCTTC.

This clonotype was counted only a few times. The CDR3 region has the DNA TGTGCCAGCAGTTACCAAGGGACAGGGAATCGGTATTTT. Translated: CASSYQGTGNRYF. The gene calls are TRBV6-2 or TRBV6-3 and TRBJ2-3; 9 bases are shared with TRBD1. The germline V gene encodes CDR1 MNHEY and CDR2 SVGEGT. There are 13 residues in the CDR3. J lost 14 bases, V lost 2 bases, and 8 bases had no gene match.